This is a list of T cell receptor beta chains from one sample in a study of T cells in Graves' hyperthyroidism and ophthalmopathy. TCRdb independently ran MiXCR on the multiplex PCR reads; one entry per CDR3 protein. The sample has 550,000 to 800,000 distinct CDR3 sequences; around a sixth are singletons. Material for sequencing was blood. These receptor sequences come from a man in his fifties with Graves' hyperthyroidism. CDR3s include the opening cysteine and the closing phenylalanine or tryptophan. Each record gives: clone size, J gene, D gene, V gene, CDR3 protein, CDR3 DNA. D genes are given only for firm matches. For some rows the clone size is stated as once, few or many, or as a class when expanded; others skip it.

abundance: many
j_gene: TRBJ2-5
d_gene: -
v_gene: TRBV11-2
CDR3aa: CASSLGVQETQYF
CDR3nt: TGTGCCAGCAGCTTAGGGGTTCAAGAGACCCAGTACTTC

abundance: few
j_gene: TRBJ2-2
d_gene: -
v_gene: TRBV7-9
CDR3aa: CASSLSYFEAPRNTGELFF
CDR3nt: TGTGCCAGCAGCTTATCCTACTTTGAGGCTCCTCGGAACACCGGGGAGCTGTTTTTT

abundance: few
j_gene: TRBJ1-4
d_gene: TRBD1
v_gene: TRBV24-1
CDR3aa: CATSDFRQGDEKLFF
CDR3nt: TGTGCCACCAGTGATTTTCGGCAGGGGGACGAAAAACTGTTTTTT

abundance: few
j_gene: TRBJ2-1
d_gene: TRBD2
v_gene: TRBV7-6
CDR3aa: CASSPRTSFLDEQFF
CDR3nt: TGTGCCAGCAGTCCGAGGACTAGTTTCCTCGATGAGCAGTTCTTC

abundance: -
j_gene: TRBJ2-1
d_gene: -
v_gene: TRBV29-1
CDR3aa: CSVRVSYNEQFF
CDR3nt: TGCAGCGTTAGAGTCTCCTACAATGAGCAGTTCTTC

abundance: many
j_gene: TRBJ1-1
d_gene: -
v_gene: TRBV19
CDR3aa: CASSQDRYLTNTEAFF
CDR3nt: TGTGCCAGTAGTCAAGACAGGTACCTAACGAACACTGAAGCTTTCTTT

abundance: -
j_gene: TRBJ2-5
d_gene: -
v_gene: TRBV20-1
CDR3aa: CSARDEFGVKGETQYF
CDR3nt: TGCAGTGCTAGAGACGAGTTCGGCGTGAAAGGAGAGACCCAGTACTTC

abundance: many
j_gene: TRBJ2-1
d_gene: TRBD2
v_gene: TRBV20-1
CDR3aa: CSAYGLAGGSEQFF
CDR3nt: TGCAGTGCGTACGGACTAGCGGGAGGCTCTGAGCAGTTCTTC

abundance: few
j_gene: TRBJ1-5
d_gene: TRBD1
v_gene: TRBV2
CDR3aa: CASGVQGAQPQHF
CDR3nt: TGTGCCAGCGGAGTACAGGGGGCCCAGCCCCAGCATTTT

abundance: few
j_gene: TRBJ1-5
d_gene: TRBD1
v_gene: TRBV2
CDR3aa: CASRRGTGRGQPQHF
CDR3nt: TGTGCCAGCAGACGCGGGACAGGGAGGGGGCAGCCCCAGCATTTT

abundance: -
j_gene: TRBJ1-1
d_gene: -
v_gene: TRBV29-1
CDR3aa: CSVPWYGEVGTEAFF
CDR3nt: TGCAGCGTTCCTTGGTACGGAGAGGTCGGCACTGAAGCTTTCTTT

abundance: many
j_gene: TRBJ1-2
d_gene: -
v_gene: TRBV6-6
CDR3aa: CASSYTTANYGYTF
CDR3nt: TGTGCCAGCAGTTACACGACGGCAAACTATGGCTACACCTTC

abundance: many
j_gene: TRBJ2-3
d_gene: TRBD2
v_gene: TRBV24-1
CDR3aa: CATSEVSGGPEGQYF
CDR3nt: TGTGCCACCAGTGAGGTATCGGGAGGGCCTGAAGGGCAGTATTTT

abundance: many
j_gene: TRBJ2-7
d_gene: TRBD2
v_gene: TRBV6-2/TRBV6-3
CDR3aa: CASSYASAGGREQYF
CDR3nt: TGTGCCAGCAGTTACGCCTCAGCGGGAGGGCGTGAGCAGTACTTC

abundance: many
j_gene: TRBJ2-2
d_gene: -
v_gene: TRBV9
CDR3aa: CASSVHNTGELFF
CDR3nt: TGTGCCAGCAGCGTACACAACACCGGGGAGCTGTTTTTT

abundance: many
j_gene: TRBJ2-5
d_gene: -
v_gene: TRBV6-2/TRBV6-3
CDR3aa: CASSYSRTQYF
CDR3nt: TGTGCCAGCAGTTACTCAAGGACCCAGTACTTC

abundance: many
j_gene: TRBJ2-5
d_gene: TRBD2
v_gene: TRBV10-3
CDR3aa: CAISIAGVETQYF
CDR3nt: TGTGCCATCAGTATAGCGGGAGTGGAGACCCAGTACTTC

abundance: many
j_gene: TRBJ2-1
d_gene: -
v_gene: TRBV20-1
CDR3aa: CSVPRFRELGNEQFF
CDR3nt: TGCAGTGTCCCAAGATTCAGGGAGTTAGGCAATGAGCAGTTCTTC

abundance: many
j_gene: TRBJ2-5
d_gene: -
v_gene: TRBV28
CDR3aa: CASNVIASETQYF
CDR3nt: TGTGCCAGCAACGTTATCGCTTCGGAGACCCAGTACTTC

abundance: many
j_gene: TRBJ1-2
d_gene: TRBD1
v_gene: TRBV19
CDR3aa: CASSMGQGIAGYTF
CDR3nt: TGTGCCAGTAGTATGGGACAGGGAATTGCTGGCTACACCTTC

abundance: few
j_gene: TRBJ2-7
d_gene: -
v_gene: TRBV29-1
CDR3aa: CSVEITSSSYEQYF
CDR3nt: TGCAGCGTTGAAATAACTAGCAGCTCCTACGAGCAGTACTTC

abundance: many
j_gene: TRBJ1-2
d_gene: -
v_gene: TRBV2
CDR3aa: CASSDAFNYGYTF
CDR3nt: TGTGCCAGCAGTGACGCATTCAACTATGGCTACACCTTC

abundance: -
j_gene: TRBJ1-4
d_gene: -
v_gene: TRBV9
CDR3aa: CASNEGRGNEKLFF
CDR3nt: TGTGCCAGCAACGAAGGCAGGGGTAATGAAAAACTGTTTTTT

abundance: many
j_gene: TRBJ2-2
d_gene: TRBD2
v_gene: TRBV2
CDR3aa: CASNPSSGGTGELFF
CDR3nt: TGTGCCAGCAACCCCTCTTCGGGGGGCACCGGGGAGCTGTTTTTT

abundance: -
j_gene: TRBJ2-3
d_gene: -
v_gene: TRBV6-2/TRBV6-3
CDR3aa: CASSRNQRSRTDTQYF
CDR3nt: TGTGCCAGCAGTAGGAACCAGCGGAGCCGCACAGATACGCAGTATTTT

abundance: many
j_gene: TRBJ2-2
d_gene: TRBD1
v_gene: TRBV24-1
CDR3aa: CATSDRGQGAPTGELFF
CDR3nt: TGTGCCACCAGTGACCGAGGACAGGGGGCGCCCACCGGGGAGCTGTTTTTT

abundance: -
j_gene: TRBJ2-1
d_gene: -
v_gene: TRBV30
CDR3aa: CAWSPGSSYNEQLF
CDR3nt: TGTGCCTGGAGTCCCGGTAGCTCCTACAATGAGCAGCTCTTC

abundance: many
j_gene: TRBJ2-7
d_gene: -
v_gene: TRBV7-9
CDR3aa: CASSSGRAYEQYF
CDR3nt: TGTGCCAGCAGCTCCGGACGCGCCTACGAGCAGTACTTC

abundance: many
j_gene: TRBJ2-1
d_gene: TRBD2
v_gene: TRBV12-3/TRBV12-4
CDR3aa: CASSPVAGGGNEQFF
CDR3nt: TGTGCCAGCAGTCCAGTAGCGGGAGGAGGAAATGAGCAGTTCTTC

abundance: -
j_gene: TRBJ2-1
d_gene: TRBD2
v_gene: TRBV11-3
CDR3aa: CASSSVGGVQFF
CDR3nt: TGTGCCAGCAGTTCGGTGGGAGGGGTGCAGTTCTTC

abundance: -
j_gene: TRBJ1-2
d_gene: -
v_gene: TRBV7-2
CDR3aa: CASSTGFTVYGYTF
CDR3nt: TGTGCCAGCAGCACGGGGTTCACCGTCTATGGCTACACCTTC

abundance: -
j_gene: TRBJ1-3
d_gene: -
v_gene: TRBV7-9
CDR3aa: CASSPRLGTGNTIYF
CDR3nt: TGTGCCAGCAGCCCCCGCCTCGGCACCGGAAACACCATATATTTT

abundance: -
j_gene: TRBJ2-1
d_gene: -
v_gene: TRBV28
CDR3aa: CASSLRVSGFSYEQFF
CDR3nt: TGTGCCAGCAGTTTGAGAGTAAGCGGGTTTAGTTATGAGCAGTTCTTC

abundance: -
j_gene: TRBJ2-7
d_gene: TRBD1
v_gene: TRBV20-1
CDR3aa: CSARGGTVTYEQYF
CDR3nt: TGCAGTGCTAGAGGGGGGACAGTCACCTACGAGCAGTACTTC

abundance: many
j_gene: TRBJ2-2
d_gene: -
v_gene: TRBV7-3
CDR3aa: CASSLSGRGTGELFF
CDR3nt: TGTGCCAGCAGCTTATCGGGTCGGGGGACCGGGGAGCTGTTTTTT

abundance: -
j_gene: TRBJ2-2
d_gene: TRBD2
v_gene: TRBV25-1
CDR3aa: CASSALAGGAGELLF
CDR3nt: TGTGCCAGCAGTGCTTTGGCGGGAGGAGCCGGGGAGCTGCTTTTT

abundance: many
j_gene: TRBJ2-6
d_gene: -
v_gene: TRBV28
CDR3aa: CASSLIKGRGGSGSGANVLTF
CDR3nt: TGTGCCAGCAGTTTGATTAAAGGCAGGGGAGGATCCGGGTCTGGGGCCAACGTCCTGACTTTC

abundance: many
j_gene: TRBJ2-5
d_gene: TRBD2
v_gene: TRBV20-1
CDR3aa: CSARGLLAGGPSGDQYF
CDR3nt: TGCAGTGCTAGAGGCCTCTTAGCGGGAGGGCCGTCGGGGGACCAGTACTTC

abundance: once
j_gene: TRBJ2-7
d_gene: TRBD1
v_gene: TRBV6-2/TRBV6-3
CDR3aa: CASIFGATGAPYEQYF
CDR3nt: TGTGCCAGCATCTTCGGGGCGACAGGGGCACCCTACGAGCAGTACTTC

abundance: -
j_gene: TRBJ2-7
d_gene: -
v_gene: TRBV12-3/TRBV12-4
CDR3aa: CASRLARGKQYF
CDR3nt: TGTGCCAGCAGACTCGCCCGAGGCAAGCAGTACTTC

abundance: -
j_gene: TRBJ2-3
d_gene: TRBD1
v_gene: TRBV24-1
CDR3aa: CATSDPGTGDDTQYF
CDR3nt: TGTGCCACCAGTGACCCCGGGACAGGGGACGATACGCAGTATTTT

abundance: many
j_gene: TRBJ2-7
d_gene: TRBD2
v_gene: TRBV30
CDR3aa: CAWIHPGRGASGTYEQYF
CDR3nt: TGTGCCTGGATCCACCCTGGCAGGGGGGCTAGCGGGACGTACGAGCAGTACTTC

abundance: few
j_gene: TRBJ2-5
d_gene: -
v_gene: TRBV4-1
CDR3aa: CASSHPGPQETQYF
CDR3nt: TGCGCCAGCAGCCACCCGGGCCCGCAAGAGACCCAGTACTTC

abundance: -
j_gene: TRBJ2-5
d_gene: TRBD2
v_gene: TRBV12-3/TRBV12-4
CDR3aa: CASSGTIQETQYF
CDR3nt: TGTGCCAGCAGTGGGACTATCCAAGAGACCCAGTACTTC

abundance: few
j_gene: TRBJ1-5
d_gene: -
v_gene: TRBV6-1
CDR3aa: CASKQVGNQPQHF
CDR3nt: TGTGCCAGCAAACAGGTAGGGAATCAGCCCCAGCATTTT

abundance: many
j_gene: TRBJ2-7
d_gene: TRBD2
v_gene: TRBV11-2
CDR3aa: CASSGVGGRYYEQYF
CDR3nt: TGTGCCAGCAGTGGGGTGGGAGGGAGATACTACGAGCAGTACTTC

abundance: -
j_gene: TRBJ1-5
d_gene: -
v_gene: TRBV13
CDR3aa: CASSLWGANQPQHF
CDR3nt: TGTGCCAGCAGCTTATGGGGGGCTAATCAGCCCCAGCATTTT

abundance: -
j_gene: TRBJ2-1
d_gene: -
v_gene: TRBV30
CDR3aa: CAWSGATTGSYNEQFF
CDR3nt: TGTGCCTGGAGTGGGGCGACCACTGGCTCCTACAATGAGCAGTTCTTC